This TCR beta chain stems from a study of shared clonotypes between healthy human individuals. Overall study results and limits: Generally, naive subsets came out with larger estimated richness than memory subsets. Relative to their counterparts shared across all four donors, non-shared clonotypes exhibited diminished generation probabilities. Blood was the only sampled material, and tissue repertoires likely differ.

Turning to this clone: As yet, its antigen is unknown.

Clones were read by immunoSEQ multiplex PCR, and TCRdb kept only the in-frame ones, dropping some. The sample shows approximately 1,500,000 clones, more than 95% of them seen only once. The CDR3 sequence is 16 residues long. Germline V gives CDR1 SEHNR, CDR2 FQNEAQ (reference sequence). The trim removed 2 bases at V and 3 bases at J, leaving 10 bases unmatched. This chain connects TRBV7-9 to TRBJ2-7, with 7 nucleotides matching TRBD1. Sequencing was done on a sample of naive CD4+ T cells sorted from blood. The subset is: CD45RA+ positively selected. This TCR was recovered from a man aged 25 to 40 in good health. For the CDR3, the DNA is TGTGCCAGCAGCTTACCCGGGACAGAAACCTTCTACGAGCAGTACTTC. Translating gives CASSLPGTETFYEQYF.